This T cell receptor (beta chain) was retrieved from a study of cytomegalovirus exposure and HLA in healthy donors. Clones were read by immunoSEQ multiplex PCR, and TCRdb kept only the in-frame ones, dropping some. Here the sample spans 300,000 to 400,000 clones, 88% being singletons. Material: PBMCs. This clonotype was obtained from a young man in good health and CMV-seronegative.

CDR3 sequence (DNA): TGCGCCAGCAGCCGAGGGGGGACAGGATTCTCTGGGGCCAACGTCCTGACTTTC. Its protein product is CASSRGGTGFSGANVLTF. The chain recombines TRBV5-1 with TRBJ2-6; 8 positions agree with TRBD1. The CDR3 sequence is 18 residues long. Germline CDR1 is SGHRS and CDR2 is YFSETQ. The ends lost 4 bases at V and 0 bases at J; junction bases unmatched: 9.